A selection of T cell receptor beta chains follows, all from one sample in a study of human T cells and chemical hapten exposure. One entry per CDR3 protein results from TCRdb running MiXCR on the RACE reads. The repertoire holds 150,000 to 200,000 distinct CDR3 sequences, about 14% seen once, with about 1.7% in the top ten. Material: whole blood, obtained in connection with sensitization to the hapten diphenylcyclopropenone (DPC). The origin of the receptors is a woman under 40 with alopecia areata. Some clones in this sample may be carry-over from other donors' samples. The CDR3 runs from the conserved cysteine through the conserved F or W. Fields, in order: CDR3 length, clone size, J gene, V gene, D gene, CDR3 DNA, CDR3 protein. A D gene is named only where the DNA matches it firmly. Some rows have no size entry. The others give once, few or many, or a class for an expanded clone.

CDR3 length: 14
clone size: -
J gene: TRBJ1-2
V gene: TRBV11-1
D gene: -
CDR3 DNA: TGTGCCAGCAGCTCCCAGCAGGGTAACTATGGCTACACCTTC
CDR3 protein: CASSSQQGNYGYTF

CDR3 length: 14
clone size: -
J gene: TRBJ1-3
V gene: TRBV12-3/TRBV12-4
D gene: -
CDR3 DNA: TGTGCCAGTTCTGAGGGATTCTCTGGAAACACCATATATTTT
CDR3 protein: CASSEGFSGNTIYF

CDR3 length: 14
clone size: few
J gene: TRBJ1-1
V gene: TRBV15
D gene: -
CDR3 DNA: TGTGCCACCAGCAGAGACAGGGGGAACACTGAAGCTTTCTTT
CDR3 protein: CATSRDRGNTEAFF

CDR3 length: 12
clone size: -
J gene: TRBJ2-5
V gene: TRBV7-2
D gene: -
CDR3 DNA: TGTGCCAGCAGCTTCTTAGAAGAGACCCAGTACTTC
CDR3 protein: CASSFLEETQYF

CDR3 length: 13
clone size: few
J gene: TRBJ2-4
V gene: TRBV6-5
D gene: TRBD1
CDR3 DNA: TGTGCCAGCAGTCAAGGGACAGGGGGTTTGGTGTACTTC
CDR3 protein: CASSQGTGGLVYF

CDR3 length: 11
clone size: few
J gene: TRBJ1-5
V gene: TRBV28
D gene: -
CDR3 DNA: TGTGCCAGCCGGCGAAACAGGGACCAGCATTTT
CDR3 protein: CASRRNRDQHF

CDR3 length: 15
clone size: many
J gene: TRBJ2-1
V gene: TRBV6-5
D gene: -
CDR3 DNA: TGTGCCAGCAGGTACCGGACTGCGGCCTACAATGAGCAGTTCTTC
CDR3 protein: CASRYRTAAYNEQFF

CDR3 length: 17
clone size: many
J gene: TRBJ1-2
V gene: TRBV6-5
D gene: -
CDR3 DNA: TGTGCCAGCAGTTACACCGTTGACAGGTCGAACAACTATGGCTACACCTTC
CDR3 protein: CASSYTVDRSNNYGYTF

CDR3 length: 16
clone size: -
J gene: TRBJ2-2
V gene: TRBV12-3/TRBV12-4
D gene: -
CDR3 DNA: TGTGCCAGCAGTTTTCTGCGGCAGGGGCGGACCGGGGAGCTGTTTTTT
CDR3 protein: CASSFLRQGRTGELFF

CDR3 length: 13
clone size: -
J gene: TRBJ2-4
V gene: TRBV2
D gene: TRBD1
CDR3 DNA: TGTGCCAGCAGTGAAATAGGGGGCAACATTCAGTACTTC
CDR3 protein: CASSEIGGNIQYF

CDR3 length: 13
clone size: -
J gene: TRBJ2-2
V gene: TRBV7-2
D gene: -
CDR3 DNA: TGTGCCAGCAGCTTACAAGTCGGCGGGGAGCTGTTTTTT
CDR3 protein: CASSLQVGGELFF

CDR3 length: 14
clone size: -
J gene: TRBJ2-1
V gene: TRBV6-5
D gene: TRBD2
CDR3 DNA: TGTGCCAGCAGGAGACTAGCGGGGGACAATGAGCAGTTCTTC
CDR3 protein: CASRRLAGDNEQFF

CDR3 length: 17
clone size: few
J gene: TRBJ2-3
V gene: TRBV7-6
D gene: -
CDR3 DNA: TGTGCCAGCAGCTTATTTCCCCAGCGGAGTGGCACAGATACGCAGTATTTT
CDR3 protein: CASSLFPQRSGTDTQYF

CDR3 length: 13
clone size: -
J gene: TRBJ1-3
V gene: TRBV12-3/TRBV12-4
D gene: -
CDR3 DNA: TGTGCCAGCAGTTTGACATTGGGGAACACCATATATTTT
CDR3 protein: CASSLTLGNTIYF

CDR3 length: 12
clone size: many
J gene: TRBJ1-1
V gene: TRBV6-5
D gene: -
CDR3 DNA: TGTGCCAGCAGCAACTGGTATGGTGAAGCTTTCTTT
CDR3 protein: CASSNWYGEAFF

CDR3 length: 15
clone size: many
J gene: TRBJ1-5
V gene: TRBV6-5
D gene: TRBD1
CDR3 DNA: TGTGCCAGCAGTTACGGGCAGGGGGCTAATCAGCCCCAGCATTTT
CDR3 protein: CASSYGQGANQPQHF

CDR3 length: 13
clone size: -
J gene: TRBJ1-6
V gene: TRBV12-3/TRBV12-4
D gene: -
CDR3 DNA: TGTGCCAGCAGACCAGGGGTAGGGTCACCCCTCCACTTT
CDR3 protein: CASRPGVGSPLHF

CDR3 length: 17
clone size: many
J gene: TRBJ1-1
V gene: TRBV6-2/TRBV6-3
D gene: TRBD1
CDR3 DNA: TGTGCCAGCAGTTACCCCAGGGGGGGGGCGCAAACGACTGAAGCTTTCTTT
CDR3 protein: CASSYPRGGAQTTEAFF

CDR3 length: 14
clone size: -
J gene: TRBJ2-1
V gene: TRBV2
D gene: TRBD2
CDR3 DNA: TGTGCCAGCAGCCCCCCGGGACTAGCCGTTAAGCAGTTCTTC
CDR3 protein: CASSPPGLAVKQFF

CDR3 length: 13
clone size: few
J gene: TRBJ1-3
V gene: TRBV20-1
D gene: -
CDR3 DNA: TGCAGTGCTAGGGCTCTCTCTGGAAACACCATATATTTT
CDR3 protein: CSARALSGNTIYF

CDR3 length: 15
clone size: few
J gene: TRBJ2-1
V gene: TRBV14
D gene: -
CDR3 DNA: TGTGCCAGCAGTCAAAGTTCCTTCAATCCTAAAGAGCAGTTCTTC
CDR3 protein: CASSQSSFNPKEQFF

CDR3 length: 12
clone size: few
J gene: TRBJ1-2
V gene: TRBV28
D gene: -
CDR3 DNA: TGTGCCAGCAGTCCCCAAAGATATGGCTACACCTTC
CDR3 protein: CASSPQRYGYTF

CDR3 length: 14
clone size: -
J gene: TRBJ2-2
V gene: TRBV20-1
D gene: TRBD1
CDR3 DNA: TGCAGTGCTAGTAACAGGGGGAACACCGGGGAGCTGTTTTTT
CDR3 protein: CSASNRGNTGELFF

CDR3 length: 14
clone size: few
J gene: TRBJ2-5
V gene: TRBV12-3/TRBV12-4
D gene: -
CDR3 DNA: TGTGCCAGCAGTTTAGTTTTTGGGGACGAGACCCAGTACTTC
CDR3 protein: CASSLVFGDETQYF

CDR3 length: 13
clone size: -
J gene: TRBJ1-6
V gene: TRBV7-8
D gene: -
CDR3 DNA: TGTGCCAGCAGCATCGGACCCAATTCACCCCTCCACTTT
CDR3 protein: CASSIGPNSPLHF

CDR3 length: 15
clone size: -
J gene: TRBJ2-1
V gene: TRBV24-1
D gene: TRBD1
CDR3 DNA: TGTGCCACCTCTCGTACTGGACAGGGCGGTGGGGAGCAGTTCTTC
CDR3 protein: CATSRTGQGGGEQFF

CDR3 length: 14
clone size: -
J gene: TRBJ2-1
V gene: TRBV3-1
D gene: -
CDR3 DNA: TGTGCCAGCAGGTCGATGGGCTCCTACAATGAGCAGTTCTTC
CDR3 protein: CASRSMGSYNEQFF

CDR3 length: 18
clone size: -
J gene: TRBJ2-2
V gene: TRBV28
D gene: TRBD1
CDR3 DNA: TGTGCCAGCAGTCTCACCGGTTGGGGACAGGGTACGGTCGGGGAGCTGTTTTTT
CDR3 protein: CASSLTGWGQGTVGELFF

CDR3 length: 13
clone size: many
J gene: TRBJ1-2
V gene: TRBV5-8
D gene: -
CDR3 DNA: TGTGCCAGCAGCATAACGGACGGTTATGGCTACACCTTC
CDR3 protein: CASSITDGYGYTF

CDR3 length: 15
clone size: -
J gene: TRBJ2-1
V gene: TRBV5-4
D gene: TRBD1
CDR3 DNA: TGTGCCAGCAGCCCGGACAGGGGGCTTATCAATGAGCAGTTCTTC
CDR3 protein: CASSPDRGLINEQFF

CDR3 length: 16
clone size: few
J gene: TRBJ1-2
V gene: TRBV18
D gene: -
CDR3 DNA: TGTGCCAGCTCCCCGACACACAACGCTGAACTATATGGCTACACCTTC
CDR3 protein: CASSPTHNAELYGYTF

CDR3 length: 14
clone size: -
J gene: TRBJ1-1
V gene: TRBV20-1
D gene: -
CDR3 DNA: TGCAGTGCTAGGACGGGAAACGGGAACACTGAAGCTTTCTTT
CDR3 protein: CSARTGNGNTEAFF

CDR3 length: 14
clone size: -
J gene: TRBJ2-5
V gene: TRBV28
D gene: -
CDR3 DNA: TGTGCCAGCAGTTCCCCCTCCCAGAGAGAGACCCAGTACTTC
CDR3 protein: CASSSPSQRETQYF

CDR3 length: 15
clone size: -
J gene: TRBJ1-5
V gene: TRBV6-6
D gene: -
CDR3 DNA: TGTGCCAGCACTACTTGGCAGGATAGCAATCAGCCCCAGCATTTT
CDR3 protein: CASTTWQDSNQPQHF

CDR3 length: 13
clone size: -
J gene: TRBJ2-7
V gene: TRBV27
D gene: -
CDR3 DNA: TGTGCCAGCAGTTTTCTTCCGTCCTACGAGCAGTACTTC
CDR3 protein: CASSFLPSYEQYF

CDR3 length: 19
clone size: -
J gene: TRBJ2-7
V gene: TRBV6-6
D gene: TRBD2
CDR3 DNA: TGTGCCAGCAGTTACTCGATAGGGCTAGCGGGGGGCAACTCCTACGAGCAGTACTTC
CDR3 protein: CASSYSIGLAGGNSYEQYF

CDR3 length: 16
clone size: -
J gene: TRBJ1-6
V gene: TRBV6-1
D gene: -
CDR3 DNA: TGTGCCAGCAGTGGGGGTGGCAGAGCTACATATTCACCCCTCCACTTT
CDR3 protein: CASSGGGRATYSPLHF

CDR3 length: 15
clone size: -
J gene: TRBJ2-3
V gene: TRBV6-5
D gene: -
CDR3 DNA: TGTGCCAGCAGTTACTCCCCCTCGGGCACAGATACGCAGTATTTT
CDR3 protein: CASSYSPSGTDTQYF

CDR3 length: 13
clone size: -
J gene: TRBJ2-1
V gene: TRBV30
D gene: TRBD2
CDR3 DNA: TGTGCCTGGGCCTGGGCTAGCGGGGGGGAGCAGTTCTTC
CDR3 protein: CAWAWASGGEQFF

CDR3 length: 16
clone size: -
J gene: TRBJ2-3
V gene: TRBV20-1
D gene: -
CDR3 DNA: TGCAGTGCTAGATTGGGGTCTAGTGCGGCACTCGATACGCAGTATTTT
CDR3 protein: CSARLGSSAALDTQYF

CDR3 length: 15
clone size: -
J gene: TRBJ2-5
V gene: TRBV5-1
D gene: -
CDR3 DNA: TGCGCCAGCAGCTTGGAGGCAGGCCCACAAGAGACCCAGTACTTC
CDR3 protein: CASSLEAGPQETQYF

CDR3 length: 16
clone size: -
J gene: TRBJ2-6
V gene: TRBV28
D gene: TRBD1
CDR3 DNA: TGTGCCAGCGGACGGGACAGAGCTTCTGGGGCCAACGTCCTGACTTTC
CDR3 protein: CASGRDRASGANVLTF

CDR3 length: 15
clone size: few
J gene: TRBJ1-5
V gene: TRBV5-1
D gene: -
CDR3 DNA: TGCGCCAGCAGCTTCGCAGGGTCGAGCAATCAGCCCCAGCATTTT
CDR3 protein: CASSFAGSSNQPQHF